The T cell receptor beta chain described here comes from a study of Ad26.COV2.S vaccination and SARS-CoV-2 variants. Specified treatment: 15 to 20 received Ad26.COV2.S at low or high dose, single or two shots; about five received placebo; per-sample allocation not given. Day 63 after the first injection of vaccine or placebo was the sampling time. Per germline, CDR1 LNHNV and CDR2 YYDKDF (reference sequence). CDR3 size: 16 residues. Trimming took 0 bases from V and 4 from J, leaving 12 bases between them. Profiled with immunoSEQ multiplex PCR; TCRdb holds only in-frame clones, not every one. The repertoire holds 410,000 or so clones, with around 93% as singletons.

This TCR derives from a person between 18 and 65 years old who received the Ad26.COV2.S COVID-19 vaccine or a placebo. Source: peripheral blood, taken in a trial of Ad26.COV2.S vaccine versus placebo. The J gene is TRBJ1-4, the V gene TRBV15, with D unclear. CDR3 nucleotides: TGTGCCACCAGCAGAGATCAGTCCCAGCATAATGAAAAACTGTTTTTT. It is translated as CATSRDQSQHNEKLFF.